The 5 T cell receptor beta chains below come from one sample, sequenced in a study of blood T cell repertoires in COVID-19. Method: immunoSEQ multiplex PCR; TCRdb's copy keeps in-frame clones and lacks some. The sample consists of some 380,000 clones, 85% to 90% of them appearing once. Material for sequencing was peripheral blood. The source is a man aged 18 to 35 with active or convalescent COVID-19.

V usage is TRBV7-3 and J usage is TRBJ2-1; tentatively, D is TRBD1 (8 bases). The CDR3 consists of 14 residues. Trimming stripped 5 bases from V and 7 bases from J, with 15 bases between. Germline V CDR1 and CDR2: SGHTA, FQGTGA. The CDR3 region is CASSKQGGGNEQFF. CDR3 bases: TGTGCCAGCAGCAAACAGGGGGGAGGGAATGAGCAGTTCTTC.

The chain is built from TRBV7-9 and TRBJ2-2; 13 bases agree with TRBD2. The ends lost 2 bases at V and 7 bases at J; junction bases unmatched: 7. Germline V gene lookup returns CDR1 SEHNR and CDR2 FQNEAQ (reference sequence). The CDR3 extends over 17 amino acids. CDR3 in DNA: TGTGCCAGCAGCTTACCGGGGACTAGCGGGGAAGTCGGGGAGCTGTTTTTT. This sequence encodes CASSLPGTSGEVGELFF.

The chain is built from TRBV19 and TRBJ2-1, with 9 bases identical to TRBD2. CDR3 size: 14 residues. Germline V gives CDR1 LNHDA, CDR2 SQIVND (reference sequence). After removal of 7 bases from V and 4 bases from J, the junction contained 5 bases not matched to a gene. CDR3 protein: CASNPSGRYNEQFF. CDR3 sequence (DNA): TGTGCCAGTAATCCCAGCGGGAGGTACAATGAGCAGTTCTTC.

The chain links TRBV5-1 to TRBJ1-2; D is uncertain. Per the germline V gene, CDR1 is SGHRS and CDR2 is YFSETQ. Trimming removed 2 bases from V and 4 bases from J, with 9 bases in between. The CDR3 totals 13 residues. CDR3 sequence: CASSFQAGYGYTF. CDR3 sequence (DNA): TGCGCCAGCAGCTTTCAGGCCGGCTATGGCTACACCTTC. Full variable domain (rest looked up from reference TRBV5-1 and TRBJ1-2): KAGVTQTPRYLIKTRGQQVTLSCSPISGHRSVSWYQQTPGQGLQFLFEYFSETQRNKGNFPGRFSGRQFSNSRSEMNVSTLELGDSALYLCASSFQAGYGYTFGSGTRLTVV.

There are a few counts of this clone. V is TRBV15 and J is TRBJ2-1, with D unresolved. Deletions cut 0 bases from V and 9 bases from J, with 9 bases between. CDR3 length: 13 amino acids. Looked up from germline, CDR1 is LNHNV and CDR2 is YYDKDF (reference sequence). In DNA form, the CDR3 reads TGTGCCACCAGCAGAGATCTGATGAGTGAGCAGTTCTTC. It specifies CATSRDLMSEQFF.